These 26 T cell receptor beta chains originate from one sample sequenced in a study of T cells in Graves' hyperthyroidism and ophthalmopathy. TCR beta CDR3 regions were amplified from RNA transcripts. The HTBI primer set drove a first-round RT-PCR of the TCR CDR3. TCRdb processed the multiplex PCR reads anew with MiXCR; each CDR3 protein has one entry. The repertoire holds 200,000 to 300,000 distinct CDR3 sequences, with approximately 24% as singletons. Sequencing used blood. These receptors were obtained from a woman aged 40 to 55 with Graves' ophthalmopathy.

This clonotype was counted many times. The CDR3 DNA is TGCGCCAGCAGCGATGCCTTTCAAGCCAAAAACATTCAGTACTTC. This translates into CASSDAFQAKNIQYF. The chain employs TRBV5-1 and TRBJ2-4, with unresolved D. Germline V lookup: CDR1 SGHRS, CDR2 YFSETQ. The CDR3 is 15 residues long. V lost 4 bases and J lost 0, with 11 bases in between.

This clonotype was found once. The V call is TRBV2, the J call TRBJ2-7; TRBD1 is a possible D gene (6 bases). Germline V lookup: CDR1 SNHLY, CDR2 FYNNEI. The CDR3 totals 13 residues. Trimming removed 6 bases at V and 2 bases at J, with 11 bases between. DNA of the CDR3: TGTGCCAGCAGATTGGACAGACCCTACGAGCAGTACTTC. Translated, it gives CASRLDRPYEQYF.

The chain employs TRBV12-5 and TRBJ2-2; no clear D. The V and J ends lost 8 bases and 7 bases respectively, with 11 bases between them. CDR3 size: 12 residues. From germline, CDR1 is LGHNT and CDR2 FRNRAP. The DNA of the CDR3 is TGTGCTAGTCTGGGCTCCGACGGGGAGCTGTTTTTT. It is translated as CASLGSDGELFF.

Ten or more counts support this clonotype. The chain uses TRBV29-1 and TRBJ2-2; no definite D call. The V gene's germline CDR1 is SQVTM and CDR2 ANQGSEA. The CDR3 has 15 residues. The germline V and J ends were trimmed by 4 bases and 0 bases, with 12 bases remaining between them. CDR3 in DNA: TGCAGCGTTGCCCCTGGCAGTGCGAACACCGGGGAGCTGTTTTTT. Its protein product is CSVAPGSANTGELFF.

There are a few counts of this clonotype. The chain has TRBV29-1 and TRBJ2-7, with TRBD2 matching 8 bases. V shed 4 bases and J 4 bases; nucleotides not matched to a gene: 12. Germline assignment: CDR1 SQVTM and CDR2 ANQGSEA. The CDR3 covers 15 residues. The CDR3: CSVGGEAGVRYEQYF. For the CDR3, the DNA is TGCAGCGTTGGAGGGGAAGCGGGAGTAAGGTACGAGCAGTACTTC.

Within the sample, this clonotype is medium-sized. Written as DNA, the CDR3 is TGTGCCAGCAGTTCCGACGATGACACAGAAGAGACCCAGTACTTC. As protein: CASSSDDDTEETQYF. This chain links TRBV28 with TRBJ2-5; no clear D. The CDR3 sequence is 15 residues long. Deletions cut 4 bases from V and 3 bases from J, with 15 bases between. Germline values: CDR1 MDHEN, CDR2 SYDVKM.

This sequence joins TRBV5-5 and TRBJ2-7; D gene uncertain. Germline-derived CDR1 and CDR2 are SGHKS and YYEKEE (reference sequence). The CDR3 consists of 15 residues. Trimming took off 0 bases at V and 3 bases at J, with 13 bases between the two ends. The CDR3 reads CASSLGVGGHYEQYF. The CDR3, as DNA: TGTGCCAGCAGCTTGGGGGTTGGTGGCCACTACGAGCAGTACTTC.

The table lists this clonotype with many counts. The chain couples TRBV10-2 to TRBJ1-2; D not certain. In germline, CDR1 is WSHSY, CDR2 SAAADI. The CDR3 contains 11 residues. With 2 bases removed from V and 7 bases from J, the gap between germline ends came to 5 bases. This CDR3 reads CASSEGLGYTF. CDR3 in DNA: TGCGCCAGCAGTGAGGGCCTTGGCTACACCTTC.

This clonotype was counted many times. V and J are TRBV30 and TRBJ2-5, with unresolved D. The CDR3 contains 11 residues. Germline V gene data show CDR1 as GTSNPN and CDR2 as SVGIG (reference sequence). Deletions cut 2 bases from V and 5 bases from J, with 6 bases between. The DNA for the CDR3 is TGTGCCTGGAGTACCCAGGAGACCCAGTACTTC. Amino acids: CAWSTQETQYF.

This clonotype was seen many times. The chain links TRBV3-1 to TRBJ2-7; 9 bases fit TRBD2. After removal of 4 bases from V and 1 base from J, the junction contained 5 bases not matched to a gene. The CDR3 is 15 amino acids. Germline CDR1 and CDR2: LGHDT and YNNKEL (reference sequence). In nucleotides, the CDR3 is TGTGCCAGCAGCCGAGGCGGGAGGGGTTCCTACGAGCAGTACTTC. Its protein product is CASSRGGRGSYEQYF.

This clonotype was seen repeatedly, ten times or more. V is TRBV7-2 and J is TRBJ1-3; D ambiguous. Germline CDR1 reads SGHTA; CDR2 reads FQGNSA. Trimming stripped 2 bases from V and 4 bases from J, with 15 bases between. The CDR3 sequence is 16 residues long. The CDR3 bases are TGTGCCAGCAGCTTAACGCTTCGCGTAGCCGGAAACACCATATATTTT. Its protein product is CASSLTLRVAGNTIYF.

This clonotype was seen ten or more times. This sequence joins TRBV7-9 and TRBJ2-7; the D call may be TRBD1 or TRBD2 (6 bases each). The germline gives CDR1 SEHNR, CDR2 FQNEAQ (reference sequence). Trimming left V 5 bases short and J 6 bases short, with 11 bases between. The CDR3 has 12 residues. The CDR3 sequence: CASSEGGGEQYF. DNA of the CDR3: TGTGCCAGCAGCGAAGGAGGGGGCGAGCAGTACTTC.

Ten or more counts support this clonotype. This chain links TRBV28 with TRBJ2-7, with 8 bases lining up with TRBD1. CDR1 is MDHEN and CDR2 is SYDVKM in the germline V gene. The CDR3 loop spans 14 amino acids. V was pared by 6 bases and J by 4 bases, with 8 bases of the junction left unmatched. Here the CDR3 DNA reads TGTGCCAGCAGGAGGACAGGGCTTATGTACGAGCAGTACTTC. This gives the protein CASRRTGLMYEQYF. Supplemented by reference TRBV28 and TRBJ2-7, the full variable domain reads DVKVTQSSRYLVKRTGEKVFLECVQDMDHENMFWYRQDPGLGLRLIYFSYDVKMKEKGDIPEGYSVSREKKERFSLILESASTNQTSMYLCASRRTGLMYEQYFGPGTRLTVT.

The chain carries TRBV7-8 and TRBJ1-2; a possible D gene is TRBD1 (5 bases). CDR3 length: 14 residues. Germline values: CDR1 SGHVS, CDR2 FQNEAQ. Trimming removed 5 bases from V and 3 bases from J, with 13 bases in between. CDR3 amino acids: CASSERDAYYGYTF. The DNA of the CDR3 is TGTGCCAGCAGCGAACGGGACGCTTACTATGGCTACACCTTC.

The CDR3 loop reads CASRAPGGGGNQPQHF. The CDR3, as DNA: TGTGCCAGCCGGGCCCCGGGCGGGGGAGGCAATCAGCCCCAGCATTTT. The gene calls are TRBV6-1 and TRBJ1-5; TRBD1 might be the D (5 bases). Trimming took 8 bases from V and 2 from J, leaving 19 bases between them. The germline V gene encodes CDR1 MNHNS and CDR2 SASEGT. The CDR3 spans 16 residues.

This clonotype was detected ten times or more. The chain has TRBV29-1 and TRBJ1-2; possible D gene TRBD1, 6 bases. The V end was cut by 3 bases, the J end by 4 bases, with 15 bases between. This CDR3 comprises 14 residues. Germline assignment: CDR1 SQVTM and CDR2 ANQGSEA. CDR3 sequence reads: CSVEYRAGVYGYTF. As DNA, the CDR3 is TGCAGCGTTGAGTATAGGGCAGGGGTCTATGGCTACACCTTC.

This clonotype was seen only once. The chain carries TRBV19 and TRBJ1-1; D is ambiguous. Germline V gives CDR1 LNHDA, CDR2 SQIVND (reference sequence). CDR3 length equals 14 residues. Trimming took off 7 bases at V and 0 bases at J, with 12 bases between the two ends. CDR3 sequence: CASTPTGMNTEAFF. In DNA, the CDR3 is TGTGCCAGTACCCCCACTGGGATGAACACTGAAGCTTTCTTT. Full variable domain (missing parts from reference TRBV19 and TRBJ1-1): DGGITQSPKYLFRKEGQNVTLSCEQNLNHDAMYWYRQDPGQGLRLIYYSQIVNDFQKGDIAEGYSVSREKKESFPLTVTSAQKNPTAFYLCASTPTGMNTEAFFGQGTRLTVV.

This clonotype was seen repeatedly, ten times or more. The chain employs TRBV4-1 and TRBJ2-2, with 13 bases lining up with TRBD2. With V trimmed by 7 bases and J by 7 bases, 12 bases remained unmatched. CDR1 MGHRA and CDR2 YSYEKL come from the germline V gene. This CDR3 is built from 17 residues. CDR3 region: CASISGTSGTSDGELFF. The CDR3 DNA reads as TGCGCCAGCATATCCGGGACTAGCGGGACATCGGACGGGGAGCTGTTTTTT.

This clonotype was found many times. The chain uses TRBV30 and TRBJ1-5; maybe TRBD1 (6 bases). The CDR3 covers 13 residues. Germline V lookup: CDR1 GTSNPN, CDR2 SVGIG (reference sequence). V was clipped by 5 bases and J by 5 bases, with 13 bases between them. CDR3 amino acids: CAWAGGPDQPQHF. DNA for the CDR3: TGTGCCTGGGCGGGGGGGCCGGATCAGCCCCAGCATTTT.

In its sample, this clonotype was seen once. The rearrangement joins TRBV28 to TRBJ2-7; D call uncertain. V shed 6 bases and J shed 0 bases, with 15 bases lying between them. Germline CDR1 is MDHEN and CDR2 is SYDVKM. The CDR3 loop spans 15 amino acids. Here the CDR3 reads CASSSIGRSSYEQYF. In DNA form, the CDR3 reads TGTGCCAGCAGCTCGATTGGGCGGAGCTCCTACGAGCAGTACTTC.

This clonotype appeared many times. The chain has TRBV12-3 or TRBV12-4 and TRBJ2-5, with D possibly matching TRBD1 (6 bases). V was pared by 6 bases and J by 3 bases, with 17 bases between. This CDR3 comprises 15 residues. In nucleotides, the CDR3 is TGTGCCAGCAGCAGTTTTGGTGCAGGGGAAGAGACCCAGTACTTC. It encodes CASSSFGAGEETQYF.

This clonotype was seen at least ten times. The rearrangement uses TRBV15 and TRBJ1-3; D not certain. This CDR3 region has 14 residues. The germline V gene encodes CDR1 LNHNV and CDR2 YYDKDF (reference sequence). The V gene lost 5 bases and the J gene lost 0 bases, with 8 bases spanning the gap. This chain's CDR3 is CATSSGSSGNTIYF. For the CDR3, the DNA is TGTGCCACCAGCTCTGGGTCCTCTGGAAACACCATATATTTT.

The count of this clonotype is one. The chain is built from TRBV10-2 and TRBJ2-7; D is perhaps TRBD1 (6 bases). The CDR3 length is 15 residues. Germline loops: CDR1 WSHSY, CDR2 SAAADI. V was pared by 4 bases and J by 3 bases, with 16 bases between. The DNA of the CDR3 is TGCGCCAGCAGTGCCCCCGGACAGCTAAACTACGAGCAGTACTTC. This gives the protein CASSAPGQLNYEQYF.

The J gene is TRBJ2-6, the V gene TRBV2, with 10 bases lining up with TRBD1. The CDR3 spans 16 residues. V gave up 7 bases and J gave up 4 bases; unmatched junction bases: 7. Germline CDR1 reads SNHLY; CDR2 reads FYNNEI. CDR3 sequence: CASTRDRGIGANVLTF. DNA for the CDR3: TGTGCCAGCACCCGGGACAGGGGAATCGGGGCCAACGTCCTGACTTTC.

The chain carries TRBV6-5 and TRBJ2-7; either TRBD1 or TRBD2 may fit D (5 bases each). From germline, CDR1 is MNHEY and CDR2 SVGAGI. Trimming left V 2 bases short and J 8 bases short, with 13 bases between. This CDR3 contains 13 residues. CDR3 DNA sequence: TGTGCCAGCAGTTACCAAGAGGGGAGTCAGCAGTACTTC. Its translation: CASSYQEGSQQYF.

The V call is TRBV11-1, the J call TRBJ1-2; the D is unclear. The CDR3 length is 13 residues. CDR1 SGHAT and CDR2 FQDESV come from the germline V gene (reference sequence). Trimming took 3 bases from V and 5 from J, leaving 10 bases between them. The DNA for the CDR3 is TGTGCCAGCAGCTTCCGGACTGGGTATGGCTACACCTTC. Translating gives CASSFRTGYGYTF.